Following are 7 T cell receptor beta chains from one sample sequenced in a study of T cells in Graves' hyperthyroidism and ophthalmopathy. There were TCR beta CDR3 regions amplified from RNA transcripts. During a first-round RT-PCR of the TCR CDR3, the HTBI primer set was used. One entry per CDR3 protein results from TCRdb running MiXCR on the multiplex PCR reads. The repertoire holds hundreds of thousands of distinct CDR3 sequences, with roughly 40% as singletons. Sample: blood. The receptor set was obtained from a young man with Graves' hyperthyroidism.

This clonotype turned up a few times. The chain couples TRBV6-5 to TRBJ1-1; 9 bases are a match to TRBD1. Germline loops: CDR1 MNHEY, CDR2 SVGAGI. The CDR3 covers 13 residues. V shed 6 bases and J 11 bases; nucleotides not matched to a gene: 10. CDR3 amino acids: CASRRIQGARAFF. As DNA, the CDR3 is TGTGCCAGCAGACGTATACAGGGGGCGCGTGCTTTCTTT.

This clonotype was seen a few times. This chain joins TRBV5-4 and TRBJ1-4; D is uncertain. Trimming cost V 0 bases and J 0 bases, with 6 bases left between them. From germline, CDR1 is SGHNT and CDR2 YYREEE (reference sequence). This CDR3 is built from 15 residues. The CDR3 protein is CASSLGRATNEKLFF. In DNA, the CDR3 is TGTGCCAGCAGCTTGGGACGGGCAACTAATGAAAAACTGTTTTTT.

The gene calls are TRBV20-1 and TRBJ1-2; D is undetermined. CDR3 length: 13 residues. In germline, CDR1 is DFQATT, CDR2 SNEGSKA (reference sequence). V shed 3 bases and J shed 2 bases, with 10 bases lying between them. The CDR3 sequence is CSARDSLNYGYTF. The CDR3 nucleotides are TGCAGTGCTAGGGATAGCTTAAACTATGGCTACACCTTC.

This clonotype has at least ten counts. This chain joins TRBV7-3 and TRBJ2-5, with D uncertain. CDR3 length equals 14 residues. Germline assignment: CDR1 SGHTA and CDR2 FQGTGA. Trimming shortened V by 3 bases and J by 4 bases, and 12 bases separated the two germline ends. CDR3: CASSLFPTAETQYF. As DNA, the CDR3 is TGTGCCAGCAGCTTGTTCCCAACCGCAGAGACCCAGTACTTC.

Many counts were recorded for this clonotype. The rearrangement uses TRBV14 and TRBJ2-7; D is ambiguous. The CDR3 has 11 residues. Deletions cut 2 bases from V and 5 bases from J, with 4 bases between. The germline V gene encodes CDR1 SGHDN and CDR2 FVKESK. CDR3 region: CASSQYDEQYF. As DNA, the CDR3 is TGTGCCAGCAGCCAATACGACGAGCAGTACTTC. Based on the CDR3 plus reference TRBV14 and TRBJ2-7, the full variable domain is EAGVTQFPSHSVIEKGQTVTLRCDPISGHDNLYWYRRVMGKEIKFLLHFVKESKQDESGMPNNRFLAERTGGTYSTLKVQPAELEDSGVYFCASSQYDEQYFGPGTRLTVT.

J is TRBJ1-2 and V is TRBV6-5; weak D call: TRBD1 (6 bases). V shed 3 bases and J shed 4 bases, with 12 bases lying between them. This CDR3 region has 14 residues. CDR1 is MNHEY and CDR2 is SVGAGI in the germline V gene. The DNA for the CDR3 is TGTGCCAGCAGTTATGGGGAGGGGGGCTATGGCTACACCTTC. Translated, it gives CASSYGEGGYGYTF.

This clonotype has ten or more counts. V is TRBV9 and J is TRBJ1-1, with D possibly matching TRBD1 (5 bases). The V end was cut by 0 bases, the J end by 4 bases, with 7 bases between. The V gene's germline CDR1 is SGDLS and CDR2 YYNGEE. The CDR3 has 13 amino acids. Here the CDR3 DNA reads TGTGCCAGCAGCGTAGCGGGGCTCACTGAAGCTTTCTTT. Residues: CASSVAGLTEAFF.